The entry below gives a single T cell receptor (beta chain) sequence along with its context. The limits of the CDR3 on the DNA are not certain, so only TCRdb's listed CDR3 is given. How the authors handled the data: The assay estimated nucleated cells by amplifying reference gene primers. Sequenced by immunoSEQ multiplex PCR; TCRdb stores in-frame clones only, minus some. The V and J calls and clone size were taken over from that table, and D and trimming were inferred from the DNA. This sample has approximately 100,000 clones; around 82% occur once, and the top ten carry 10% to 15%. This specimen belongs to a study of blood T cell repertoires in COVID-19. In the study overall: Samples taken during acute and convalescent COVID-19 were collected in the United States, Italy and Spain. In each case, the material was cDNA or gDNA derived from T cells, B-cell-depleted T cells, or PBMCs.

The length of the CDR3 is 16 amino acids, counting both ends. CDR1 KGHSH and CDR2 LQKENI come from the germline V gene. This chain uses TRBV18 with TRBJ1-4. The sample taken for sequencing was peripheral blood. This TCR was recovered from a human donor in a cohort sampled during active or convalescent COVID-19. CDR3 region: CASSPPIGGEGKNCFF.